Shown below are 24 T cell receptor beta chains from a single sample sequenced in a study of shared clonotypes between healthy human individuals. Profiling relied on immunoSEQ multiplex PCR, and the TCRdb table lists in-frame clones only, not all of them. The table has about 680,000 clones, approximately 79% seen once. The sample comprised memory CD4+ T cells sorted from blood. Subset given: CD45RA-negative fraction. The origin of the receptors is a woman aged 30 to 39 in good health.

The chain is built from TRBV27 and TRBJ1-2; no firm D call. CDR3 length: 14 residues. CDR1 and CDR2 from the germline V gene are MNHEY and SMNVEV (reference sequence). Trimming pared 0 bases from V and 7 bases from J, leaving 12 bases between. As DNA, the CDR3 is TGTGCCAGCAGTTTATCCTCGGATGGGAGTGGCTACACCTTC. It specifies CASSLSSDGSGYTF.

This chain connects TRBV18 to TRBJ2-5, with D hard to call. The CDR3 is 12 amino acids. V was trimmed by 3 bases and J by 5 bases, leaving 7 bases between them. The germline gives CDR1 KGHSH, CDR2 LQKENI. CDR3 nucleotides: TGTGCCAGCTCACCTGCCGGGGAGACCCAGTACTTC. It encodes CASSPAGETQYF. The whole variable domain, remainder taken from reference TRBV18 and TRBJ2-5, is NAGVMQNPRHLVRRRGQEARLRCSPMKGHSHVYWYRQLPEEGLKFMVYLQKENIIDESGMPKERFSAEFPKEGPSILRIQQVVRGDSAAYFCASSPAGETQYFGPGTRLLVL.

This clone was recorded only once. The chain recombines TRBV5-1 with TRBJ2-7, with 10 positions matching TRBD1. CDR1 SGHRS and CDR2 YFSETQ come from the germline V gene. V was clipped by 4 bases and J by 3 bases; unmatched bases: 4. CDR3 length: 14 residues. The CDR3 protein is CASSPRTGGYEQYF. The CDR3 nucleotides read TGCGCCAGCAGCCCTAGGACAGGGGGCTACGAGCAGTACTTC.

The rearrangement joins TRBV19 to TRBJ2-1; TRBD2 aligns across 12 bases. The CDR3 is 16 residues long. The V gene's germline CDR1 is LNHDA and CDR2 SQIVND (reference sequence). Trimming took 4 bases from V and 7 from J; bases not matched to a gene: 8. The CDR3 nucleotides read TGTGCCAGTAGTAGATGGACTAGCGGGAATAATAATGAGCAGTTCTTC. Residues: CASSRWTSGNNNEQFF.

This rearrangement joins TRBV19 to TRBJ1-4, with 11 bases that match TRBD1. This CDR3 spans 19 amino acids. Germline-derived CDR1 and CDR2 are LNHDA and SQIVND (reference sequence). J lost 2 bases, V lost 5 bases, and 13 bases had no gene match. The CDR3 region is CASSSGWTGGVGTNEKLFF. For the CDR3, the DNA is TGTGCCAGTAGTTCCGGCTGGACAGGGGGCGTCGGGACTAATGAAAAACTGTTTTTT.

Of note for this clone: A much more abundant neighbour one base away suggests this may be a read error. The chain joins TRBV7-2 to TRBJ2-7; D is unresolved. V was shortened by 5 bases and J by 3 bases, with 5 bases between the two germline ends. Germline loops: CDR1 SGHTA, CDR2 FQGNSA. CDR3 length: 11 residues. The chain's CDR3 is CASSQYYEQYF. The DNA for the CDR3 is TGTGCCAGCAGCCAGTACTACGAGCAGTACTTC.

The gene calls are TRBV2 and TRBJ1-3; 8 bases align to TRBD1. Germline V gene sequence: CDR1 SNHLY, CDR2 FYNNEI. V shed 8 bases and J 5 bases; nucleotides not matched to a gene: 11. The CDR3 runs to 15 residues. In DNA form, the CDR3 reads TGTGCCAGCCGGGGACAGGCCGGGGCTCGAAACACCATATATTTT. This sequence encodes CASRGQAGARNTIYF.

CDR3: CSAGTGDEQYF. The CDR3 bases are TGCAGCGCTGGGACAGGGGACGAGCAGTACTTC. This chain connects TRBV29-1 to TRBJ2-7; 10 bases match TRBD1. In germline, CDR1 is SQVTM, CDR2 ANQGSEA. V gave up 7 bases and J gave up 5 bases; unmatched junction bases: 2. This CDR3 has 11 amino acids.

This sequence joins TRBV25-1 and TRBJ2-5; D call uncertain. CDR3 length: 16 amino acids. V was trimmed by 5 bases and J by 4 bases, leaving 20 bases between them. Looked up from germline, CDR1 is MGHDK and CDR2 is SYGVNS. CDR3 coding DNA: TGTGCCAGCAGTCCGACGTCAAACAGTGGCCGAGAGACCCAGTACTTC. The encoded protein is CASSPTSNSGRETQYF.

The CDR3 here is CASSEAGFGAGNQPQHF. In DNA form, the CDR3 reads TGTGCCAGCAGTGAAGCGGGGTTTGGAGCGGGCAATCAGCCCCAGCATTTT. The chain couples TRBV6-1 to TRBJ1-5, with no clear D. CDR3 size: 17 residues. V was cut by 0 bases and J by 2 bases, with 14 bases left in between. The germline V gene has CDR1 MNHNS and CDR2 SASEGT.

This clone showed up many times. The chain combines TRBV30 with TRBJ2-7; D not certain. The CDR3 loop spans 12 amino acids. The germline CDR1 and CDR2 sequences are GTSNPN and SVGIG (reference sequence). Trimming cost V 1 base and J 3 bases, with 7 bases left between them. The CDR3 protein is CAWSAPVYEQYF. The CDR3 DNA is TGTGCCTGGAGTGCTCCAGTCTACGAGCAGTACTTC.

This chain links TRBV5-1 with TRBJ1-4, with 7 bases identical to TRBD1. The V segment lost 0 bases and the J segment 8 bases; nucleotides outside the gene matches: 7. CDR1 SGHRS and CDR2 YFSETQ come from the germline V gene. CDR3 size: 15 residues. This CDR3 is CASSLAGGYREKLFF. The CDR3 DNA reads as TGCGCCAGCAGCTTGGCAGGGGGTTATCGGGAAAAACTGTTTTTT.

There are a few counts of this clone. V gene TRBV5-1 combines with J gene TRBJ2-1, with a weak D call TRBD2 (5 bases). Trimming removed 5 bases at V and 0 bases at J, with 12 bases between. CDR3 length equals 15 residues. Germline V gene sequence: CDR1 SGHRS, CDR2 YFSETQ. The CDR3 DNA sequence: TGCGCCAGCAGAAAGGACGGGGACTCCTACAATGAGCAGTTCTTC. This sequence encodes CASRKDGDSYNEQFF.

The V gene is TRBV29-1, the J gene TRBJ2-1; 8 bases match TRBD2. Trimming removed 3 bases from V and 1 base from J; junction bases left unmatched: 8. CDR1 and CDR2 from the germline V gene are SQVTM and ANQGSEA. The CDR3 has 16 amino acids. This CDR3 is CSVEDRSGKSYNEQFF. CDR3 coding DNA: TGCAGCGTTGAGGATCGTAGCGGGAAATCCTACAATGAGCAGTTCTTC.

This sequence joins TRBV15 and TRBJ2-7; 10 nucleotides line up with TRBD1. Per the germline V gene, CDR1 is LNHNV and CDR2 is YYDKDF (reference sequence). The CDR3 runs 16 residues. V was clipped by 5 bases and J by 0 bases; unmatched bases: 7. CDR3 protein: CATSDPGTGDSYEQYF. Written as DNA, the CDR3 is TGTGCCACCAGCGACCCCGGGACAGGGGACTCCTACGAGCAGTACTTC.

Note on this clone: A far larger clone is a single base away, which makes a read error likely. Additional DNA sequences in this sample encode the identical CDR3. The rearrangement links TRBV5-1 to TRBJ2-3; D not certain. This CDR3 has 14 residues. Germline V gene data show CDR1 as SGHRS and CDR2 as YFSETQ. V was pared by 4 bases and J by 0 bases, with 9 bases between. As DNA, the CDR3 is TGCGCCAGCAGCCCCGGACCAAGCACAGATACGCAGTATTTT. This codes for CASSPGPSTDTQYF.

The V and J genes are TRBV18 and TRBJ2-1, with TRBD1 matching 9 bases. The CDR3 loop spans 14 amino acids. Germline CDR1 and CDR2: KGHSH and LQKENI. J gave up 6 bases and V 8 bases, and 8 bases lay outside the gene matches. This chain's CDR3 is CASTRDREVNEQFF. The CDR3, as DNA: TGTGCCAGCACCCGGGACAGGGAGGTCAATGAGCAGTTCTTC.

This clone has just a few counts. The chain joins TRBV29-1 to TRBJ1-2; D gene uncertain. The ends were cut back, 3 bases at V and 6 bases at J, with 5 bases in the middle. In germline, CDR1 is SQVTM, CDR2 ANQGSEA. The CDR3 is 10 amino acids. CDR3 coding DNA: TGCAGCGTTGAGCAGAATGGCTACACCTTC. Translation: CSVEQNGYTF.

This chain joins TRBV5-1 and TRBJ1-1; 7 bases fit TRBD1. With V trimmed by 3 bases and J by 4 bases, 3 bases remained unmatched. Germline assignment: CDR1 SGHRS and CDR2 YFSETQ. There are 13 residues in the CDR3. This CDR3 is CASSYGTATEAFF. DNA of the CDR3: TGCGCCAGCAGCTACGGGACAGCCACTGAAGCTTTCTTT.

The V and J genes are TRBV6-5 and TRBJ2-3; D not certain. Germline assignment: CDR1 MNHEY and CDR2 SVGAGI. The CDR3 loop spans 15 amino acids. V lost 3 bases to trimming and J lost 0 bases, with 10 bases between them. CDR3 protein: CASSYRWASTDTQYF. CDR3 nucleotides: TGTGCCAGCAGTTATCGGTGGGCTAGCACAGATACGCAGTATTTT.

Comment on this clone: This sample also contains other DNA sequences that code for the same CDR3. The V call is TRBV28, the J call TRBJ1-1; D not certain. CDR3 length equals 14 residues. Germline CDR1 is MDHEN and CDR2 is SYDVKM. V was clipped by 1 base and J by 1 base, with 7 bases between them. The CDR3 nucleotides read TGTGCCAGCAGTTTATTACCGGGGAACACTGAAGCTTTCTTT. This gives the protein CASSLLPGNTEAFF.

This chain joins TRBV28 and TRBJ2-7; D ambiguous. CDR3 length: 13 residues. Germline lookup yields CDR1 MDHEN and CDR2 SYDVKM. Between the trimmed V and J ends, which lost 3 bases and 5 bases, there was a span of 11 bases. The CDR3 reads CASSLVVRNEQYF. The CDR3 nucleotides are TGTGCCAGCAGTTTGGTGGTAAGAAACGAGCAGTACTTC.

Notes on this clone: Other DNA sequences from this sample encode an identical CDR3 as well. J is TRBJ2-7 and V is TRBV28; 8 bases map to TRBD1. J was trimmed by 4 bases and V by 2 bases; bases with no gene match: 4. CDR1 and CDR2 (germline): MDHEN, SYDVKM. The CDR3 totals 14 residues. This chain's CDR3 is CASSLGQGSYEQYF. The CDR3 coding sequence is TGTGCCAGCAGTTTAGGACAGGGCTCTTACGAGCAGTACTTC.

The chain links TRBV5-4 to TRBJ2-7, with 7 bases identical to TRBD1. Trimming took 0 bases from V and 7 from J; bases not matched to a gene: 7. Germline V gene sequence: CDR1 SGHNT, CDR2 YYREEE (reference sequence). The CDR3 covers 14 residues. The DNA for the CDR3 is TGTGCCAGCAGCTTGGAGGGACAGCAAAAGGAGCAGTACTTC. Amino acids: CASSLEGQQKEQYF.